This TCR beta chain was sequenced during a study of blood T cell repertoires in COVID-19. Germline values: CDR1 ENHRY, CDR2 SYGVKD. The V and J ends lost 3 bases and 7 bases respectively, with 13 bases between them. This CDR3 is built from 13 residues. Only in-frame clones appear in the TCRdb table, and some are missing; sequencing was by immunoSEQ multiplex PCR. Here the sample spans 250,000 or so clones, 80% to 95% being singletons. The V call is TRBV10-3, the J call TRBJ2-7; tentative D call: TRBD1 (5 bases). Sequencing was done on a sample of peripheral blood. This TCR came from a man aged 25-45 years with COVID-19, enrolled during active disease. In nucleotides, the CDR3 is TGTGCCATCAGTGACAGGCAGGGTCTAGAGCAGTACTTC. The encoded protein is CAISDRQGLEQYF.